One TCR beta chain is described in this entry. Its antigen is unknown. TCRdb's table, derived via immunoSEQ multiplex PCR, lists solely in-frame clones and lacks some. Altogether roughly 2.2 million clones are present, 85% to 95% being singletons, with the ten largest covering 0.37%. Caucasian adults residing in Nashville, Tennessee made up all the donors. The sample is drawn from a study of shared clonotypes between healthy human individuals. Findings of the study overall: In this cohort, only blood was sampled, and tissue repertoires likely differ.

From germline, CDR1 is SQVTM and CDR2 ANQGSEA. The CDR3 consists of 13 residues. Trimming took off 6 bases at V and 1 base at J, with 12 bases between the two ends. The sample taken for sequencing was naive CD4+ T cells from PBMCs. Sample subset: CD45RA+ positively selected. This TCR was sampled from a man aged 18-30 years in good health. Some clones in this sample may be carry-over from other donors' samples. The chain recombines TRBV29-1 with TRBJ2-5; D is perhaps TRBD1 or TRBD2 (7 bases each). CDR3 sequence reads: CSVPGGGQETQYF. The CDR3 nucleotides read TGCAGCGTACCAGGGGGGGGCCAAGAGACCCAGTACTTC.